This T cell receptor beta chain was recovered during a study of shared clonotypes between healthy human individuals. Study-wide context: CD4 naive cells filled three plates per donor, CD4 memory three, CD8 naive two and CD8 memory one.

Study-wide results and limits: Memory subsets generally showed smaller estimated richness than naive subsets did.

Investigators divided CD4+ cells into CD45RA+ naive and CD45RA-negative memory subsets. Concerning this clone itself: Its antigen is not known.

The V gene's germline CDR1 is GTSNPN and CDR2 SVGIG (reference sequence). The CDR3 extends over 14 amino acids. After removal of 2 bases from V and 7 bases from J, the junction contained 5 bases not matched to a gene. Genomic DNA from each subset was divided evenly over several immunoSEQ plates. TCRdb's copy holds only in-frame clones and misses some; the assay was immunoSEQ multiplex PCR. The sample yields some 2,500,000 clones, under 95% seen once. The origin of this receptor is a man aged 18-30 years in good health. Some clones in this sample may be carry-over from other donors' samples. The sequencing input was naive CD4+ T cells from PBMCs. Regarding subset: CD45RA+ positively selected. V and J are TRBV30 and TRBJ1-1, with 12 bases lining up with TRBD1. The CDR3 loop reads CAWSRDRGLLEAFF. CDR3 in DNA: TGTGCCTGGAGTAGGGACAGGGGGCTCCTTGAAGCTTTCTTT.